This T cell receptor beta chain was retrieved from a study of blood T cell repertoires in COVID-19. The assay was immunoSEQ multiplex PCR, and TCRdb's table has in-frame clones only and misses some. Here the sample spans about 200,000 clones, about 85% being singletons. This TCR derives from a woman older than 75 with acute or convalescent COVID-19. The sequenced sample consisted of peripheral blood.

The CDR3 DNA reads as TGTGCCTGGGGCGTTGGACTAGCGGGACCAGATACGCAGTATTTT. It translates to CAWGVGLAGPDTQYF. The chain recombines TRBV30 with TRBJ2-3; TRBD2 aligns across 12 bases. The CDR3 runs 15 residues. Germline lookup yields CDR1 GTSNPN and CDR2 SVGIG (reference sequence). Trimming at V came to 5 bases and at J to 4 bases, leaving 7 bases not matched to a gene.